The sequence of this T cell receptor (beta chain) was determined in a study of PD-1 blockade in mismatch repair-deficient tumors. Time point noted: approximately 10-day in vitro stimulation with candidate neoantigen peptide 5. Several ELISpot-reactive neoantigen peptides each drove a roughly ten-day in vitro stimulation. A no-peptide control culture served as baseline for clone fold changes. Study-wide results and caveats: After pembrolizumab, tumor-resident clones rose rapidly, then generally contracted before radiologic responses. Three of seven peptides expanded clones, giving about 150 unique blood TCRs.

The protocol was immunoSEQ multiplex PCR, while the TCRdb copy is restricted to in-frame clones and leaves out a portion. The sample lists about 15,000 clones, approximately 80% occurring once. V lost 4 bases and J 6 bases, leaving 16 bases between the germline ends. Germline assignment: CDR1 LNHDA and CDR2 SQIVND (reference sequence). The CDR3 extends over 16 amino acids. In the case of this clone: The antigen is undetermined.

The rearrangement uses TRBV19 and TRBJ1-6; D not certain. The receptor's source is an adult with mismatch repair-deficient cancer. This specimen was cells cultured in vitro, taken from a patient treated with pembrolizumab. The CDR3 is CASSTLGSAGNSPLHF. In nucleotides, the CDR3 is TGTGCCAGTAGTACCCTTGGATCAGCGGGTAATTCACCCCTCCACTTT.